One and the same sample provided the 6 T cell receptor beta chains below, sequenced in a study of cytomegalovirus exposure and HLA in healthy donors. The PCR employed 60 Vbeta primers together with 13 Jbeta primers. Some clones are missing from TCRdb's copy, which holds only in-frame ones; the method was immunoSEQ multiplex PCR. The data show 150,000 or so clones, 70% to 90% seen once. Sequencing input: PBMCs. These receptors were collected from a young woman in good health and CMV-seronegative.

This sequence joins TRBV5-4 and TRBJ1-2; 11 bases map to TRBD1. CDR3 length: 14 residues. J lost 8 bases, V lost 4 bases, and 7 bases had no gene match. Germline CDR1 reads SGHNT; CDR2 reads YYREEE (reference sequence). CDR3 sequence (DNA): TGTGCCAGCAGCATGGACAGGGGGCATGGGGGCTACACCTTC. This gives the protein CASSMDRGHGGYTF. Based on the CDR3 plus reference TRBV5-4 and TRBJ1-2, the full variable domain is ETGVTQSPTHLIKTRGQQVTLRCSSQSGHNTVSWYQQALGQGPQFIFQYYREEENGRGNFPPRFSGLQFPNYSSELNVNALELDDSALYLCASSMDRGHGGYTFGSGTRLTVV.

V gene TRBV7-6 combines with J gene TRBJ1-4, with D uncertain. The length of the CDR3 is 17 residues. V was shortened by 2 bases and J by 8 bases, with 21 bases between the two germline ends. The germline V gene encodes CDR1 SGHVS and CDR2 FNYEAQ. The DNA of the CDR3 is TGTGCCAGCAGCTTATCAATAACAGCCACCCTTGGGGAAAAACTGTTTTTT. This translates into CASSLSITATLGEKLFF.

For this clone: Germline and junction disagree at one end, which may indicate a read error. V usage is TRBV5-4 and J usage is TRBJ2-1; 9 positions agree with TRBD1. CDR1 and CDR2 (germline): SGHNT, YYREEE (reference sequence). This CDR3 has 15 amino acids. DNA for the CDR3: TGTGCCAGCAGCTTTGACAGGGGGAATTACAATGGGCAGTTCTTC. This translates into CASSFDRGNYNGQFF.

This clone has only one observation. CDR3 protein: CAISEHRRGANEKLFF. The CDR3 DNA reads TGTGCCATCAGTGAGCACAGGAGGGGAGCTAATGAAAAACTGTTTTTT. This chain joins TRBV10-3 and TRBJ1-4; possibly TRBD1 for D (5 bases). The CDR3 extends over 16 amino acids. V was shortened by 2 bases and J by 3 bases, with 13 bases between the two germline ends. Germline V gives CDR1 ENHRY, CDR2 SYGVKD.

In regard to this clone: Other DNA sequences in this specimen translate into the identical CDR3. The chain has TRBV18 and TRBJ2-5; 12 bases match TRBD2. The germline gives CDR1 KGHSH, CDR2 LQKENI. The CDR3 runs to 16 residues. Unmatched junction bases numbered 2, after V lost 2 bases and J lost 1 base. The CDR3 DNA reads as TGTGCCAGCTCACCAACTAGCGGGGGGCCCCAAGAGACCCAGTACTTC. Translation: CASSPTSGGPQETQYF.

The rearrangement joins TRBV4-2 to TRBJ2-1, with D perhaps TRBD1 (6 bases). Germline V gives CDR1 LGHNA, CDR2 YNFKEQ. The CDR3 consists of 14 residues. Trimming cost V 1 base and J 6 bases, with 10 bases left between them. Here the CDR3 reads CASSQGEGGNEQFF. CDR3 nucleotide sequence: TGTGCCAGCAGCCAAGGTGAAGGGGGCAATGAGCAGTTCTTC.